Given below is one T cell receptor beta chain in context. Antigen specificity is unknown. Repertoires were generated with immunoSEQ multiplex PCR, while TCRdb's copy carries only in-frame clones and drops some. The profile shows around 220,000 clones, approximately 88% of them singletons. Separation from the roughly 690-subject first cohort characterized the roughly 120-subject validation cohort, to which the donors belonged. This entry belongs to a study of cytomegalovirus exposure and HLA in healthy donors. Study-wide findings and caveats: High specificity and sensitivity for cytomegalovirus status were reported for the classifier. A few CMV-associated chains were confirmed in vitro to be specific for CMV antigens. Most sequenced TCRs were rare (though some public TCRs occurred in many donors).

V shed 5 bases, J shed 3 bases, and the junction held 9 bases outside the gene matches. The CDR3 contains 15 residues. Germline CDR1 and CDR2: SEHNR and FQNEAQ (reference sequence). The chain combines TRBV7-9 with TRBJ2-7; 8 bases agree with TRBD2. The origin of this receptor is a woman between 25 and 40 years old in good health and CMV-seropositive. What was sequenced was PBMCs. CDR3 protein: CASSLSASGFYEQYF. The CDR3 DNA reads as TGTGCCAGCAGCCTCTCGGCTAGCGGGTTCTACGAGCAGTACTTC.